Listed below are T cell receptor beta chains from one sample, sequenced in a study of blood T cell repertoires in COVID-19. Data came from immunoSEQ multiplex PCR; TCRdb stores just in-frame clones and leaves some out. This sample has about 77,000 clones; about 92% occur once, and the top ten carry about a sixth. The sequencing input was peripheral blood. The receptors here all came from a woman aged 80 or over with active or convalescent COVID-19. CDR3s include the opening cysteine and the closing phenylalanine or tryptophan. D genes are given only for firm matches. Size is omitted from some rows. Given values are once, few, many or a class for expanded clones.

TRBV3-1/TRBV3-2	TRBJ1-2	.	.	TGTGCCAGCAGCCAAGAGGGCGGACCTTTCTTTGGGGGGACCTTC	CASSQEGGPFFGGTF
TRBV5-1	TRBJ2-5	.	.	TGCGCCAGCAGCTTGACCAGGGAGACCCAGTACTTC	CASSLTRETQYF
TRBV9	TRBJ2-3	TRBD2	.	TGTGCCAGCAGCCCTTACGCGGGAGGAGATACGCAGTATTTT	CASSPYAGGDTQYF
TRBV7-8	TRBJ2-3	TRBD2	few	TGTGCCAGCAGCGATCAATTTACTAGCGGGGGGGCGTTCCCCCCAGATACGCAGTATTTT	CASSDQFTSGGAFPPDTQYF
TRBV28	TRBJ1-2	.	once	TGTGCCAGCAGTCACGAAACAGGGAGCTATGGCTACACCTTC	CASSHETGSYGYTF
TRBV30	TRBJ1-1	TRBD1	few	TGTGCCTGGAGTTCACCGGACAGGGTTCGTTATGAAGCTTTCTTT	CAWSSPDRVRYEAFF
TRBV30	TRBJ1-2	.	.	TGTGCCTGGTCAGCTAACTATGGCTACACCTTC	CAWSANYGYTF
TRBV19	TRBJ2-7	.	.	TGTGCCAGTAGTCTATCCCTATCCTACGAGCAGTACTTC	CASSLSLSYEQYF
TRBV6-1	TRBJ1-2	TRBD1	.	TGTGCCAGCAGTGAAGATTGGGCAGGGACAGGGCACTATGGCTACACCTTC	CASSEDWAGTGHYGYTF
TRBV18	TRBJ1-2	TRBD1	.	TGTGCCAGCTCACCAGGACAGGGGTATGGCTACACCTTC	CASSPGQGYGYTF
TRBV5-1	TRBJ2-7	.	.	TGCGCCAGCAGCTTACAGGGTAATTTCTACGAGCAGTACTTC	CASSLQGNFYEQYF
TRBV7-2	TRBJ1-5	TRBD1	.	TGTGCCAGCAGCTTAGAGGACAGGGTACCTCAGCCCCAGCATTTT	CASSLEDRVPQPQHF
TRBV5-5	TRBJ2-6	TRBD1	.	TGTGCCAGCAGCTTGATACAGGGGAGCGTCCTGACTTTC	CASSLIQGSVLTF
TRBV19	TRBJ1-5	.	.	TGTGCCAGTAGATCTGTTCTCAGCAATCAGCCCCAGCATTTT	CASRSVLSNQPQHF
TRBV12-3/TRBV12-4	TRBJ2-3	TRBD1	.	TGTGCCAGCAGGACAGGGGGCACAGATACGCAGTATTTT	CASRTGGTDTQYF
TRBV30	TRBJ1-2	TRBD1	.	TGTGCCTGGAGTGAGGGGACAGGGGGCTTCCGGAACTATGGCTACACCTTC	CAWSEGTGGFRNYGYTF
TRBV7-2	TRBJ1-2	TRBD1	.	TGTGCCAGCAGCTTAGACAGGGGCGCCTATGGCTACACCTTC	CASSLDRGAYGYTF
TRBV7-9	TRBJ1-5	TRBD1	.	TGTGCCAGCAGCCAGGGACAGGGCTATCAGCCCCAGCATTTT	CASSQGQGYQPQHF
TRBV28	TRBJ1-4	TRBD1	few	TGTGCCAGCAGGTCGGGACAGCCCACGCGTGAAAAACTGTTTTTT	CASRSGQPTREKLFF
TRBV2	TRBJ1-2	TRBD1	.	TGTGCCAGCATAGGCCCTGAGGGGGCTCCTAACTATGGCTACACCTTC	CASIGPEGAPNYGYTF
TRBV5-1	TRBJ2-7	TRBD1	.	TGCGCCAGCAGCTCCGGACAGGGGGAAAACTACGAGCAGTACTTC	CASSSGQGENYEQYF
TRBV6-5	TRBJ1-2	.	.	TGTGCCAGCACCATAAGTCGGGGTCTCTATGGCTACACCTTC	CASTISRGLYGYTF
TRBV24-1	TRBJ1-2	.	.	TGTGCCACCAGTGACTTGGACAGTAACTATGGCTACACCTTC	CATSDLDSNYGYTF
TRBV9	TRBJ1-6	.	.	TGTGCCAGCAGCTCGGGACACGCGAGCTCCTATAATTCACCCCTCCACTTT	CASSSGHASSYNSPLHF
TRBV9	TRBJ1-3	TRBD1	.	TGTGCCAGCAGCGGGGACAGGAGCTCTGGAAACACCATATATTTT	CASSGDRSSGNTIYF
TRBV30	TRBJ1-6	TRBD1	.	TGTGCCTGGAGTAGGTCAGGGGGTGGAAATTCACCCCTCCACTTT	CAWSRSGGGNSPLHF
TRBV29-1	TRBJ1-2	.	.	TGCAGCGTTGAATGGGTAGACTCCGCTAGGACCTTC	CSVEWVDSARTF
TRBV5-1	TRBJ1-3	TRBD1	.	TGCGCCAGCAGCCTCACGGGACAGACAGAATATGGCTCTGGAAACACCATATATTTT	CASSLTGQTEYGSGNTIYF
TRBV12-3/TRBV12-4	TRBJ2-7	.	.	TGTGCCAGCAAGGGAGTTCGGCACGAGCAGTACTTC	CASKGVRHEQYF
TRBV6-2/TRBV6-3	TRBJ2-7	TRBD1	.	TGTGCCAGCAGTTTCCCCCGGGACAGGGCCTCCTACGAGCAGTACTTC	CASSFPRDRASYEQYF
TRBV12-3/TRBV12-4	TRBJ1-2	.	.	TGTGCCAGCAGTTCCCAGGGCTATGGCTACACCTTC	CASSSQGYGYTF
TRBV5-1	TRBJ2-3	.	.	TGCGCCAGCACGCCCGGGTCCCATCTCCTGTCGCGGGTGTCGGATACGCAGTATTTT	CASTPGSHLLSRVSDTQYF
TRBV2	TRBJ2-7	.	.	TGTGCCAGCAAGGACAGTCCGGAGCAGTACTTC	CASKDSPEQYF
TRBV20-1	TRBJ1-1	.	.	TGCAGTGCTAGGGTACGGGCTGAAGCTTTCTTT	CSARVRAEAFF
TRBV7-2	TRBJ2-1	TRBD2	.	TGTGCCAGCAGCTTAGTTGGCGGGGGGGTATTCAATGAGCAGTTCTTC	CASSLVGGGVFNEQFF